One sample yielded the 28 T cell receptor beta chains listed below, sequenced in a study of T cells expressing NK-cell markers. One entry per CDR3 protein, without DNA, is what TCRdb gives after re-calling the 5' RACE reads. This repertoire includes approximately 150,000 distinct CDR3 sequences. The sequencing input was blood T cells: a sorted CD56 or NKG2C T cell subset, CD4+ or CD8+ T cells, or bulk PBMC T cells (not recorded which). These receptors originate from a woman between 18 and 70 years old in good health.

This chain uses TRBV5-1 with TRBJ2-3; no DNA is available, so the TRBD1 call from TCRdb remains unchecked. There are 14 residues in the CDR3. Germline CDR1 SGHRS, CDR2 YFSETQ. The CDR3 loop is CASSLDGAGDTQYF.

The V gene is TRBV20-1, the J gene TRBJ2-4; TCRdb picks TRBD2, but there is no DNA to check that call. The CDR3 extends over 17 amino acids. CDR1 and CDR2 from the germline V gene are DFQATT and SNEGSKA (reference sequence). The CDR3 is CSARGGGRGLDKNIQYF.

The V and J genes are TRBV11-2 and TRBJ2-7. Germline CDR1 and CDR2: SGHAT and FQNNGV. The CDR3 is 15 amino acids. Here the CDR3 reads CASSLRTGSSYEQYF.

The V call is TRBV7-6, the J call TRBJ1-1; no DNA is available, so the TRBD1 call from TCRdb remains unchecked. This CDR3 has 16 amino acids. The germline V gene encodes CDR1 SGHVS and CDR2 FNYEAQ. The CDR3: CASSLEPTGANTEAFF.

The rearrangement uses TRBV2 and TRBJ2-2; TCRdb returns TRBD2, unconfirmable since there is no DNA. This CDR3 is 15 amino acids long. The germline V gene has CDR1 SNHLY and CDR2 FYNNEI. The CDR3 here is CASSAGRGYTGELFF.

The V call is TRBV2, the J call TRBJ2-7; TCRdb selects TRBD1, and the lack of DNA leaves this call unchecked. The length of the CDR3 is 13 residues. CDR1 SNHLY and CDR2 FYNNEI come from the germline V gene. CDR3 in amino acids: CASRDTGVYEQYF.

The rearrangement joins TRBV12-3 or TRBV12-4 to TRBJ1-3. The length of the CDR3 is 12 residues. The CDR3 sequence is CASSLVVRTIYF.

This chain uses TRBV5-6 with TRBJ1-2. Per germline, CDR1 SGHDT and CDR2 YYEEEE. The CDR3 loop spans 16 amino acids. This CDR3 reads CASSEGVRGDTAGYTF.

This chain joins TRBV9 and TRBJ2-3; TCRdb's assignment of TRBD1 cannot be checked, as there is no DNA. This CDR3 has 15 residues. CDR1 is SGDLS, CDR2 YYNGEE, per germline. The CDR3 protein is CASSVDGGTAGTQYF.

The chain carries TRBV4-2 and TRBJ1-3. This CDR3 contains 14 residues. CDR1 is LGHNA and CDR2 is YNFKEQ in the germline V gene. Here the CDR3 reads CASSQDVGNQAIYF.

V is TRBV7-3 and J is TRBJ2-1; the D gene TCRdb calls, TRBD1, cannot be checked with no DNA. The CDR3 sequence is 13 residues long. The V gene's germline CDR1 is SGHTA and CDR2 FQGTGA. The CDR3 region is CASSSDRRDEQFF.

The CDR3 loop is CASRGQSRETQYF. The chain employs TRBV2 and TRBJ2-5; TCRdb lists TRBD2, though no DNA is available to test this call. The CDR3 is 13 residues long. Germline CDR1 and CDR2: SNHLY and FYNNEI.

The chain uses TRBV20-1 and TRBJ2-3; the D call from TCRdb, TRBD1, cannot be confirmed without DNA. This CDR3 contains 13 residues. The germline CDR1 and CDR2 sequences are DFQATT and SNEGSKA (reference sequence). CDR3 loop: CSAGGPPADTQYF.

This CDR3 is CASQEGAGPYEQYF. This rearrangement joins TRBV4-1 to TRBJ2-7; TCRdb outputs TRBD1, but without DNA this stays unchecked. Germline assignment: CDR1 MGHRA and CDR2 YSYEKL. The CDR3 consists of 14 residues.

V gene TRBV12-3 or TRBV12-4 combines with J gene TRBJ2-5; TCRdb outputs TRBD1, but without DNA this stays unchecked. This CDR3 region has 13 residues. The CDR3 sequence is CASSYGGQKTQYF.

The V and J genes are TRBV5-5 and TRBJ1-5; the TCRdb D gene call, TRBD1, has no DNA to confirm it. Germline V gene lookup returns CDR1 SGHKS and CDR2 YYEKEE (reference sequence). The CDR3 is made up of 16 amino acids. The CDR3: CASSFLGTGGVEPQHF.

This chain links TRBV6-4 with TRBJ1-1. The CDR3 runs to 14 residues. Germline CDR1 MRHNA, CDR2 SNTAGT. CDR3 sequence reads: CASRPGLGDTEAFF.

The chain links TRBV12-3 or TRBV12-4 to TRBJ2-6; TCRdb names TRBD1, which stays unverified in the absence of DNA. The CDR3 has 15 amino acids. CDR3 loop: CACGQGSSGANVLTF.

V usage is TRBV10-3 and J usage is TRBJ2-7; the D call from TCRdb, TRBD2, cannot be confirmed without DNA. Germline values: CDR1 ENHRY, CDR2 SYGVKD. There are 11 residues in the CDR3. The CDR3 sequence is CAISALGEQYF.

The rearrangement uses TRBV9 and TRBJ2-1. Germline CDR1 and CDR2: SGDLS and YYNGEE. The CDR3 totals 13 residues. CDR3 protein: CASSASDYNEQFF. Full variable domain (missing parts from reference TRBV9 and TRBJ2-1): DSGVTQTPKHLITATGQRVTLRCSPRSGDLSVYWYQQSLDQGLQFLIQYYNGEERAKGNILERFSAQQFPDLHSELNLSSLELGDSALYFCASSASDYNEQFFGPGTRLTVL.

This CDR3 reads CAWRKGSVNAGELFF. The chain employs TRBV30 and TRBJ2-2. This CDR3 comprises 15 residues. Germline lookup yields CDR1 GTSNPN and CDR2 SVGIG (reference sequence).

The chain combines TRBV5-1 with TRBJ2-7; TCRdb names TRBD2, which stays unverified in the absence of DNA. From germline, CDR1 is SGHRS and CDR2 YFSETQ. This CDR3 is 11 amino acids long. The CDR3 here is CASVPRGEQYF. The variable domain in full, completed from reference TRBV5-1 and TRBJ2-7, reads KAGVTQTPRYLIKTRGQQVTLSCSPISGHRSVSWYQQTPGQGLQFLFEYFSETQRNKGNFPGRFSGRQFSNSRSEMNVSTLELGDSALYLCASVPRGEQYFGPGTRLTVT.

CDR3 in amino acids: CATSVLGGSYNEQFF. The chain couples TRBV24-1 to TRBJ2-1. The CDR3 loop spans 15 amino acids. Germline V gene data show CDR1 as KGHDR and CDR2 as SFDVKD.

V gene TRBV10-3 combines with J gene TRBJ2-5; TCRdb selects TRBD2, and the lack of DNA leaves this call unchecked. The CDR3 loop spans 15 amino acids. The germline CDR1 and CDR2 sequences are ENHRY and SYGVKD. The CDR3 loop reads CAIKASGPGAETQYF.

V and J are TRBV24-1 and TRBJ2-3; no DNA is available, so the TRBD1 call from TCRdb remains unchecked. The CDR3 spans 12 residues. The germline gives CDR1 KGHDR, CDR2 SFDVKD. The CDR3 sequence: CASSQDTDTQYF.

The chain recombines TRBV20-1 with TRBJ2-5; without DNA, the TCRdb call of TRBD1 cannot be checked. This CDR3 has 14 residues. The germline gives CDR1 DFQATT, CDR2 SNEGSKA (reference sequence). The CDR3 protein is CSATGQGRQETQYF.

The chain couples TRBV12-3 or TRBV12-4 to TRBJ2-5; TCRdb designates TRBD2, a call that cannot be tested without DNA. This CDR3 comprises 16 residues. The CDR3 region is CASSLEGSGIAETQYF.

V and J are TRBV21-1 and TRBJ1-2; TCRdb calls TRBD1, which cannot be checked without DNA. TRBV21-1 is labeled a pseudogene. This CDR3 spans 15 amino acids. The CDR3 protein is CASSRDDREDYGYTF.